The rows below give T cell receptor beta chains drawn from one sample of a study of shared clonotypes between healthy human individuals. Some clones are missing from TCRdb's copy, which holds only in-frame ones; the method was immunoSEQ multiplex PCR. The sample has around 1,100,000 clones, approximately 80% seen once. Sequencing was carried out using memory CD4+ T cells from PBMCs. The receptors stem from a man aged 18 to 29 in good health. Some clones in this sample may be carry-over from other donors' samples. CDR3s include the opening cysteine and the closing phenylalanine or tryptophan. Size tells how often a clone was seen (once, few, many) or the class of an expanded clone, and some rows leave it out.

clone_size: -; v_call: TRBV27; j_call: TRBJ2-7; cdr3_aa: CASSLRLAAYEQYF
clone_size: -; v_call: TRBV6-1; j_call: TRBJ2-7; cdr3_aa: CASSVSGWYEQYF
clone_size: many; v_call: TRBV28; j_call: TRBJ2-7; cdr3_aa: CASSRNDGYHF
clone_size: -; v_call: TRBV19; j_call: TRBJ1-1; cdr3_aa: CASSNSGDKVLYTEAFF
clone_size: -; v_call: TRBV5-1; j_call: TRBJ1-1; cdr3_aa: CASSLRQGAWGQAFF
clone_size: -; v_call: TRBV10-1; j_call: TRBJ1-2; cdr3_aa: CASSEGGVDGYTF
clone_size: -; v_call: TRBV20-1; j_call: TRBJ1-1; cdr3_aa: CSALYDRGGFF
clone_size: many; v_call: TRBV6-1; j_call: TRBJ1-1; cdr3_aa: CASTLEPLNTEAFF
clone_size: -; v_call: TRBV28; j_call: TRBJ2-7; cdr3_aa: CASSLSGPTPYEQYF
clone_size: -; v_call: TRBV5-1; j_call: TRBJ1-3; cdr3_aa: CASSLASAGGGNTIYF
clone_size: -; v_call: TRBV27; j_call: TRBJ2-2; cdr3_aa: CATRLAGGTGELFF
clone_size: -; v_call: TRBV7-8; j_call: TRBJ1-1; cdr3_aa: CASSTPGRLNTEAFF
clone_size: -; v_call: TRBV7-3; j_call: TRBJ2-1; cdr3_aa: CASSPTGSIYNEQFF
clone_size: -; v_call: TRBV7-3; j_call: TRBJ2-3; cdr3_aa: CASSLGGRSIDTQYF
clone_size: -; v_call: TRBV5-1; j_call: TRBJ2-1; cdr3_aa: CASSFRSGQSNEQFF
clone_size: -; v_call: TRBV4-2; j_call: TRBJ2-2; cdr3_aa: CASSQATSGRLTGELFF
clone_size: -; v_call: TRBV28; j_call: TRBJ1-4; cdr3_aa: CASRTGFNEKLFF
clone_size: -; v_call: TRBV7-8; j_call: TRBJ2-3; cdr3_aa: CASSPPWGTDTQYF
clone_size: -; v_call: TRBV27; j_call: TRBJ2-1; cdr3_aa: CASSLWDRGLREQFF
clone_size: once; v_call: TRBV30; j_call: TRBJ1-4; cdr3_aa: CAWSVRQGADEKLFF
clone_size: -; v_call: TRBV27; j_call: TRBJ2-1; cdr3_aa: CASSLPSPGDREQFF
clone_size: -; v_call: TRBV10-3; j_call: TRBJ1-2; cdr3_aa: CAISERDRSGYTF
clone_size: -; v_call: TRBV6-1; j_call: TRBJ2-7; cdr3_aa: CASSGQGARLYEQYF
clone_size: -; v_call: TRBV11-3; j_call: TRBJ2-1; cdr3_aa: CASSPGTSGSDEQFF
clone_size: -; v_call: TRBV7-9; j_call: TRBJ1-4; cdr3_aa: CASSLAGGNEKLFF
clone_size: few; v_call: TRBV19; j_call: TRBJ1-1; cdr3_aa: CASSTTGLSTEAFF